These 17 T cell receptor beta chains were sequenced from one sample in a study of T cells in Graves' hyperthyroidism and ophthalmopathy. It was RNA transcripts that yielded the amplified TCR beta CDR3 regions. HTBI primers were the set used in a first-round RT-PCR of the TCR CDR3. TCRdb passed the multiplex PCR reads through MiXCR, listing each CDR3 protein once. The sample has 480,000 or so distinct CDR3 sequences, 46% seen once. The material sequenced was peripheral blood or thyroid tissue (not recorded which). The receptors come from an adult woman with Graves' disease, either hyperthyroidism or ophthalmopathy (not recorded which).

This clonotype occurred many times. CDR3 region: CASSEGGGWNTEAFF. CDR3 bases: TGTGCCAGCAGTGAAGGGGGGGGGTGGAACACTGAAGCTTTCTTT. The chain recombines TRBV2 with TRBJ1-1; maybe TRBD1 (5 bases). V was clipped by 1 base and J by 1 base, with 10 bases between them. Germline assignment: CDR1 SNHLY and CDR2 FYNNEI. CDR3 length equals 15 residues.

In its sample, this clonotype was seen many times. V gene TRBV5-1 combines with J gene TRBJ2-6; TRBD1 is a possible D gene (7 bases). V was shortened by 3 bases and J by 4 bases, with 11 bases between the two germline ends. CDR1 is SGHRS and CDR2 is YFSETQ in the germline V gene. The CDR3 runs to 15 residues. CDR3 in DNA: TGCGCCAGCAGCTCTCAGGGGGGAGGGGCCAACGTCCTGACTTTC. It translates to CASSSQGGGANVLTF.

The J gene is TRBJ1-1, the V gene TRBV10-3, with 7 bases fitting TRBD1. The CDR3 loop spans 15 amino acids. CDR1 is ENHRY, CDR2 SYGVKD, per germline. Losses at the gene ends were 6 bases for V and 4 bases for J; bases not matched to a gene: 11. In DNA form, the CDR3 reads TGTGCCATCAGATTCGATACAGGGGAGAGCACTGAAGCTTTCTTT. It codes for CAIRFDTGESTEAFF.

This chain joins TRBV12-3 or TRBV12-4 and TRBJ1-1, with D unresolved. V shed 5 bases and J shed 4 bases, with 11 bases lying between them. This CDR3 has 13 residues. The CDR3 reads CASSPERSTEAFF. CDR3 in DNA: TGTGCCAGCAGTCCTGAACGTAGCACTGAAGCTTTCTTT.

Concerning this clonotype itself: A read error may be the cause here, since a much bigger clone is one base away. This chain links TRBV20-1 with TRBJ1-5; D not resolved. This CDR3 contains 12 residues. Germline-derived CDR1 and CDR2 are DFQATT and SNEGSKA (reference sequence). CDR3: CSAHDGNRPQHF. In nucleotides, the CDR3 is TGCAGTGCTCACGATGGCAATCGGCCCCAGCATTTT.

This chain joins TRBV29-1 and TRBJ2-7, with D tentatively TRBD1 or TRBD2 (5 bases each). CDR1 SQVTM and CDR2 ANQGSEA come from the germline V gene. The V gene lost 4 bases and the J gene lost 2 bases, with 9 bases spanning the gap. The CDR3 has 12 amino acids. In DNA, the CDR3 is TGCAGCGTTGTATGGGGGACCTACGAGCAGTACTTC. Its protein is CSVVWGTYEQYF.

CDR3 bases: TGCAGTGCTAGAGTAACAAACGATCAGCCCCAGCATTTT. Translating it yields CSARVTNDQPQHF. The chain recombines TRBV20-1 with TRBJ1-5; no reliable D call. Trimming took 1 base from V and 5 from J, leaving 9 bases between them. CDR3 size: 13 residues. The V gene's germline CDR1 is DFQATT and CDR2 SNEGSKA (reference sequence).

Comments on this clonotype: The conserved phenylalanine or tryptophan is not found at the CDR3 terminus, so this likely reflects a read error. It is unclear where the CDR3 begins or ends on the DNA, so no DNA is shown, and the CDR3 is as TCRdb lists it. The V and J genes are TRBV7-2 and TRBJ1-4; whether TRBD1, the table's D call, matches the DNA was not checked. The CDR3 is 8 amino acids in total, end residues counted. From germline, CDR1 is SGHTA and CDR2 FQGNSA. This chain's CDR3 is CASSTGTG.

This clonotype was counted at least ten times. The rearrangement uses TRBV7-2 and TRBJ1-1; D not resolved. V lost 2 bases and J lost 2, with 12 bases in between. The CDR3 length is 15 residues. The germline gives CDR1 SGHTA, CDR2 FQGNSA. CDR3 residues: CASSLRARLNTEAFF. For the CDR3, the DNA is TGTGCCAGCAGCTTACGCGCCAGATTAAACACTGAAGCTTTCTTT.

About this clonotype itself: The missing conserved phenylalanine or tryptophan at the end of this CDR3 makes a read error likely. The DNA is left out, because the CDR3 cannot be placed on it with certainty; the CDR3 is given as TCRdb lists it. The CDR3 protein is CASSLALTA. The chain joins TRBV7-8 to TRBJ2-6. Germline lookup yields CDR1 SGHVS and CDR2 FQNEAQ. The CDR3 has 9 amino acids, counting both end residues.

This chain connects TRBV10-3 to TRBJ2-7; the D gene is possibly TRBD1 (6 bases). The CDR3 loop spans 14 amino acids. Germline CDR1 ENHRY, CDR2 SYGVKD. Trimming left V 4 bases short and J 5 bases short, with 15 bases between. The CDR3 nucleotides read TGTGCCATCAGTGGGTTGACAGGTACGAACGAGCAGTACTTC. Translated, it gives CAISGLTGTNEQYF.

A few counts support this clonotype. V is TRBV7-3 and J is TRBJ2-2; D remains ambiguous. There are 15 residues in the CDR3. V was cut by 7 bases and J by 0 bases, with 12 bases left in between. Germline V gene data show CDR1 as SGHTA and CDR2 as FQGTGA. The CDR3 reads CASNPIRANTGELFF. CDR3 DNA: TGTGCCAGCAACCCTATACGTGCGAACACCGGGGAGCTGTTTTTT.

The chain is built from TRBV20-1 and TRBJ1-6; 7 nucleotides align to TRBD1. CDR1 is DFQATT, CDR2 SNEGSKA, per germline (reference sequence). The CDR3 loop spans 13 amino acids. V lost 4 bases, J lost 7 bases, and 4 bases stayed unmatched. The CDR3 DNA reads as TGCAGTGCTAAGGGGGCGGCCAATTCACCCCTCCACTTT. This translates into CSAKGAANSPLHF.

To note about this clonotype: At one of its ends the junction is not consistent with the germline gene, which may arise from a read error. V and J are TRBV5-1 and TRBJ2-7; D may match TRBD1 or TRBD2 (5 bases each). This CDR3 region has 16 residues. Germline loops: CDR1 SGHRS, CDR2 YFSETQ. This CDR3 is CASTISEGTGFYEQYF. The CDR3 DNA follows: TGTGCCAGCACCATCTCAGAAGGGACGGGGTTTTACGAGCAGTACTTC. Using reference TRBV5-1 and TRBJ2-7 for the parts outside the CDR3, the full variable domain is KAGVTQTPRYLIKTRGQQVTLSCSPISGHRSVSWYQQTPGQGLQFLFEYFSETQRNKGNFPGRFSGRQFSNSRSEMNVSTLELGDSALYLCASTISEGTGFYEQYFGPGTRLTVT.

This clonotype was seen once. The conserved closing phenylalanine or tryptophan is absent in this CDR3, likely reflecting a read error. It is unclear where the CDR3 begins or ends on the DNA, so no DNA is shown, and the CDR3 is as TCRdb lists it. The rearrangement joins TRBV7-8 to TRBJ2-2; the table's D gene call, TRBD1, was not cross checked with the DNA. CDR1 is SGHVS, CDR2 FQNEAQ, per germline. The CDR3 length equals 16 residues, ends included. This CDR3 is CASSPRQGGEHRGAVV.

The table lists this clonotype with a count of one. The J gene is TRBJ2-7, the V gene TRBV6-1; D possibly corresponds to TRBD1 (6 bases). Germline V gene sequence: CDR1 MNHNS, CDR2 SASEGT. V lost 8 bases and J 0 bases, leaving 11 bases between the germline ends. The CDR3 is 13 residues long. CDR3 in amino acids: CASQGRGSYEQYF. CDR3 nucleotides: TGTGCCAGCCAGGGCAGGGGCTCCTACGAGCAGTACTTC.

This clonotype was seen many times. The J gene is TRBJ2-7, the V gene TRBV19; D remains ambiguous. CDR3 length: 13 residues. Trimming removed 5 bases from V and 4 bases from J, with 12 bases in between. Germline CDR1 and CDR2: LNHDA and SQIVND (reference sequence). Here the CDR3 reads CASSRLGSYEQYF. CDR3 bases: TGTGCCAGTAGTCGCTTAGGATCGTACGAGCAGTACTTC.